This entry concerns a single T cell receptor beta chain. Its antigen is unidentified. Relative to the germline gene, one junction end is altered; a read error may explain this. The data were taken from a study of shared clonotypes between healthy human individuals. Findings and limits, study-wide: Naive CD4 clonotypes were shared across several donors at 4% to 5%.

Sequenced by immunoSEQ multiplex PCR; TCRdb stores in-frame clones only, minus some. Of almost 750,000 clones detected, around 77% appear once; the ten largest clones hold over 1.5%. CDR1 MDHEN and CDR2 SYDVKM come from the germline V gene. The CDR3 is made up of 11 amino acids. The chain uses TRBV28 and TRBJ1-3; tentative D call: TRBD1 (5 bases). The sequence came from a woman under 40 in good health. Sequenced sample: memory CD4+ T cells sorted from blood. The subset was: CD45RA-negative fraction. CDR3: CASSFDSPLGF. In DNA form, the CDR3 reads TGTGCCAGCAGCTTCGACAGCCCCCTAGGTTTT.